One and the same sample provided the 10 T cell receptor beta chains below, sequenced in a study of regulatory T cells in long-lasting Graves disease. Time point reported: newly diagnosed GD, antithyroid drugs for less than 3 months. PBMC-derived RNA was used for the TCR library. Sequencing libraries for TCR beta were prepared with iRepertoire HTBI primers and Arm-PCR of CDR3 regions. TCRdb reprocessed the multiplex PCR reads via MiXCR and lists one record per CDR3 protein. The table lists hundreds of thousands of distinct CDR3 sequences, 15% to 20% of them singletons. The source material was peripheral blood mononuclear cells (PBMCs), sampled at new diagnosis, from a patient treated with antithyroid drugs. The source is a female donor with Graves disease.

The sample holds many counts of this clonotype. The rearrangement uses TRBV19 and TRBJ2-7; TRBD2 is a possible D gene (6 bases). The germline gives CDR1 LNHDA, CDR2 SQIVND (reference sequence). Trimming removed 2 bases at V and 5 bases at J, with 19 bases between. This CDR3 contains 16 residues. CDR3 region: CASSIRGGSSSNEQYF. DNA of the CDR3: TGTGCCAGTAGTATACGTGGGGGGAGTTCATCCAACGAGCAGTACTTC.

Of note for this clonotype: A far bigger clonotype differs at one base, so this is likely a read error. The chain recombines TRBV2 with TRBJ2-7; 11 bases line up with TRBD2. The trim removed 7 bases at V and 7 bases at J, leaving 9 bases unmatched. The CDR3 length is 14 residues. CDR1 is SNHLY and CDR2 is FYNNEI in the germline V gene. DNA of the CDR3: TGTGCCAGCATTAAGACTAGCGGGGACAATGAGCAGTACTTC. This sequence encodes CASIKTSGDNEQYF.

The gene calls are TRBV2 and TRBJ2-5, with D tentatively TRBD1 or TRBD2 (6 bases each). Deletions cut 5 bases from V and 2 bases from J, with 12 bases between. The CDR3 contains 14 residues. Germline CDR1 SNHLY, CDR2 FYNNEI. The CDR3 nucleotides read TGTGCCAGCAGTCAAGTAGGGGGGCAAGAGACCCAGTACTTC. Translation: CASSQVGGQETQYF.

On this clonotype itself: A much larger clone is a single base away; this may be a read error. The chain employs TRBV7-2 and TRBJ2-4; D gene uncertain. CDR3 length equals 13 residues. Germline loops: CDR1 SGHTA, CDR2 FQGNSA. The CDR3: CASSLEVLSSAFF. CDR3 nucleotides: TGTGCCAGCAGCTTAGAAGTACTATCGTCTGCGTTCTTC.

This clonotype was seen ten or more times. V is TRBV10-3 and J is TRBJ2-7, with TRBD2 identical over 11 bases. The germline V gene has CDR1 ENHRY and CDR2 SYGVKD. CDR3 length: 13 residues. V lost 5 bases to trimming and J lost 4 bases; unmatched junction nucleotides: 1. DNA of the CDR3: TGTGCCATCAGTTTAGCGGGAGGGTACGAGCAGTACTTC. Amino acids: CAISLAGGYEQYF.

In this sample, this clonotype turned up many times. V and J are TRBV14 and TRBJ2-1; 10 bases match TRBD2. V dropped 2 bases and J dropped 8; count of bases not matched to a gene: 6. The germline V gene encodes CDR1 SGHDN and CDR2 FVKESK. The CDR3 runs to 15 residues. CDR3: CASSQSGRAFDEQFF. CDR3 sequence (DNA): TGTGCCAGCAGCCAAAGCGGGAGGGCCTTCGATGAGCAGTTCTTC.

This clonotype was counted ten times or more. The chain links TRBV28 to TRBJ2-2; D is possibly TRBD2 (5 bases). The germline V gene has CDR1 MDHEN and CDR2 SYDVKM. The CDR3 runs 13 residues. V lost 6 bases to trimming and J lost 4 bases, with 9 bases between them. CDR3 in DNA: TGTGCCAGCAGACCCGAGGGCACCGGGGAGCTGTTTTTT. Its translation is CASRPEGTGELFF. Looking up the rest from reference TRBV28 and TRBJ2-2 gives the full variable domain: DVKVTQSSRYLVKRTGEKVFLECVQDMDHENMFWYRQDPGLGLRLIYFSYDVKMKEKGDIPEGYSVSREKKERFSLILESASTNQTSMYLCASRPEGTGELFFGEGSRLTVL.

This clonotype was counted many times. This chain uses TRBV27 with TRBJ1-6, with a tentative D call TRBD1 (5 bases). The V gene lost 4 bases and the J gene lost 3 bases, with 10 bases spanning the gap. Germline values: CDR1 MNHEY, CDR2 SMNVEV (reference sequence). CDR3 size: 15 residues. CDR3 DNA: TGTGCCAGCAGTTCCGGGACGGGCTATAATTCACCCCTCCACTTT. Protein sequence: CASSSGTGYNSPLHF.

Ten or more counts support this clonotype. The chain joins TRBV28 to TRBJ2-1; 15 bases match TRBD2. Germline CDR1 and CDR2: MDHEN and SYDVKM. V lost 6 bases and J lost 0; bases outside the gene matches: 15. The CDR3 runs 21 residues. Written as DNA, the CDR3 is TGTGCCAGCAGCACCCCCAGCCAGGGACTAGCGGGAGGCAACTCCTACAATGAGCAGTTCTTC. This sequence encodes CASSTPSQGLAGGNSYNEQFF.

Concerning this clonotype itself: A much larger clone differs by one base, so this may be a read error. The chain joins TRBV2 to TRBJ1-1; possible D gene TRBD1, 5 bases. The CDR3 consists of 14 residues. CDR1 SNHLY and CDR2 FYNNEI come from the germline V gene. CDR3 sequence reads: CASSDGGRNTEALF. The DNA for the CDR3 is TGTGCCAGCAGTGATGGGGGGAGGAACACTGAAGCTCTCTTT.